This TCR beta chain was recovered during a study of T cells in Graves' hyperthyroidism and ophthalmopathy. Looking at the study overall: Before any treatment, at initial diagnosis, peripheral blood was collected. Study observations and caveats: Among clonotypes expanded in thyroid above 0.001, most were also found in blood.

Graves' hyperthyroidism is called stable when ophthalmopathy does not progress within 18 months. In making diagnoses, clinical symptoms, serum thyroxine and TRAb, thyroid ultrasound and orbital computed tomography were all used. In this sample, this clonotype turned up many times. The antigen remains undetermined. The TCR beta CDR3 regions underwent amplification using RNA transcripts as the source. A set of HTBI primers served as the primers for a first-round RT-PCR of the TCR CDR3. TCRdb re-called the multiplex PCR reads with MiXCR, one entry per CDR3 protein. Among under 350,000 distinct CDR3 sequences listed, 21% were seen once. Germline-derived CDR1 and CDR2 are LGHDT and YNNKEL (reference sequence). Between the trimmed V and J ends, which lost 3 bases and 6 bases, there was a span of 14 bases. This CDR3 region has 14 residues.

Sequencing input: blood. The chain is built from TRBV3-1 and TRBJ1-2; no clear D. The receptor was isolated from a woman aged 45-59 years with Graves' hyperthyroidism. This chain's CDR3 is CASSHLPGFNGYTF. In DNA, the CDR3 is TGTGCCAGCAGCCACCTCCCGGGGTTTAATGGCTACACCTTC.